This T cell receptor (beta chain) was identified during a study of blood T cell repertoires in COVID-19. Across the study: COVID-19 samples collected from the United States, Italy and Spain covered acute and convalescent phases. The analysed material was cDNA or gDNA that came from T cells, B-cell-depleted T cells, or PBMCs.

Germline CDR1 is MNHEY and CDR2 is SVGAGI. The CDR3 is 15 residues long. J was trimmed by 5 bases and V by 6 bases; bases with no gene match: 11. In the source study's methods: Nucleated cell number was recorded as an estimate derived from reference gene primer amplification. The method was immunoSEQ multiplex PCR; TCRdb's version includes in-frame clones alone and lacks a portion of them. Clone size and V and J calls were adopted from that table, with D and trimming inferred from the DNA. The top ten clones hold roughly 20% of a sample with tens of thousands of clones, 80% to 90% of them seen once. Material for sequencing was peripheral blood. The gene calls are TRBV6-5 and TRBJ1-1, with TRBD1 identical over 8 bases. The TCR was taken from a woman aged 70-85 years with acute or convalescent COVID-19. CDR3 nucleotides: TGTGCCAGCAGCCGAAGTCAGGGGGCATGGACTGAAGCTTTCTTT. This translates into CASSRSQGAWTEAFF.